A single sample gave rise to the 30 T cell receptor beta chains below, sequenced in a study of T cell repertoires in ileal Crohn's disease. Generated by immunoSEQ multiplex PCR, the TCRdb table keeps only in-frame clones and is missing some. In the table there are roughly 8,500 clones, 79% of which are singletons. Time point indicated: neoterminal ileum biopsy at postoperative endoscopy, about 6 months after surgery. The sequencing sample was made of ileal tissue. The source is an adult with Crohn's disease.

This chain links TRBV5-6 with TRBJ2-5; 9 bases are a match to TRBD2. CDR1 SGHDT and CDR2 YYEEEE come from the germline V gene. There are 16 residues in the CDR3. V gave up 0 bases and J gave up 5 bases; unmatched junction bases: 8. CDR3 region: CASSLGLAGVVETQYF. The CDR3 DNA reads as TGTGCCAGCAGCTTGGGTTTAGCGGGAGTGGTGGAGACCCAGTACTTC.

The V gene is TRBV4-2, the J gene TRBJ1-3; 7 bases match TRBD1. The CDR3 extends over 17 amino acids. Trimming cost V 0 bases and J 0 bases; bases outside gene matches: 5. In germline, CDR1 is LGHNA, CDR2 YNFKEQ. The CDR3 is CASSQDRTGSSGNTIYF. DNA for the CDR3: TGTGCCAGCAGCCAAGACCGGACAGGAAGCTCTGGAAACACCATATATTTT.

The chain is built from TRBV19 and TRBJ1-1, with 10 bases aligning to TRBD1. The CDR3 has 14 amino acids. V lost 10 bases and J lost 1; bases outside the gene matches: 6. Germline CDR1 is LNHDA and CDR2 is SQIVND (reference sequence). CDR3 coding DNA: TGTGCCACTAGGGACAGGGGCCAGAACACTGAAGCTTTCTTT. Its protein product is CATRDRGQNTEAFF.

This clone was counted a few times. The rearrangement links TRBV5-5 to TRBJ1-2, with D unclear. The CDR3 loop spans 12 amino acids. V gave up 3 bases and J gave up 5 bases, with 8 bases separating them. Germline V CDR1 and CDR2: SGHKS, YYEKEE (reference sequence). This CDR3 is CASSSHQYGYTF. CDR3 sequence (DNA): TGTGCCAGCAGCTCCCATCAATATGGCTACACCTTC.

V is TRBV10-1 and J is TRBJ2-6, with a possible D match to TRBD2 (5 bases). This CDR3 has 12 amino acids. Germline V gives CDR1 WNHNN, CDR2 SYGVQD (reference sequence). The DNA of the CDR3 is TGCCAGGCGGGCTGGGGGGCCAACGTCCTGACTTTC. As protein: CQAGWGANVLTF.

This sequence joins TRBV6-5 and TRBJ2-4; 7 nucleotides line up with TRBD1. The CDR3 runs 14 residues. Germline V gives CDR1 MNHEY, CDR2 SVGAGI. V lost 11 bases and J lost 1; bases outside the gene matches: 8. The CDR3 region is CAWGQLGAKNIQYF. DNA for the CDR3: TGTGCCTGGGGACAGCTTGGGGCCAAAAACATTCAGTACTTC.

The V and J genes are TRBV30 and TRBJ1-2; 7 positions match TRBD1. The CDR3 is 15 residues long. V lost 5 bases, J lost 1 base, and 10 bases stayed unmatched. CDR1 and CDR2 (germline): GTSNPN, SVGIG (reference sequence). CDR3 region: CAWGTGADLNYGYTF. DNA for the CDR3: TGTGCCTGGGGTACAGGGGCGGACCTTAACTATGGCTACACCTTC.

The rearrangement joins TRBV19 to TRBJ2-1; 10 nucleotides align to TRBD2. V was pared by 4 bases and J by 9 bases, with 12 bases of the junction left unmatched. The germline gives CDR1 LNHDA, CDR2 SQIVND (reference sequence). The CDR3 has 16 residues. This CDR3 reads CASSTRSGRAVVEQFF. The CDR3 bases are TGTGCCAGTAGTACCCGCAGCGGGAGGGCCGTTGTTGAGCAGTTCTTC.

The CDR3 coding sequence is TGTGCCAGCAGCCCAGGGGGATTCTGGACAGATACGCAGTATTTT. Residues: CASSPGGFWTDTQYF. This rearrangement joins TRBV7-2 to TRBJ2-3; 7 positions agree with TRBD1. V lost 5 bases to trimming and J lost 3 bases; unmatched junction nucleotides: 8. Germline V CDR1 and CDR2: SGHTA, FQGNSA. This CDR3 is 15 amino acids long.

The chain employs TRBV9 and TRBJ2-2, with TRBD1 matching 8 bases. Trimming at V came to 0 bases and at J to 3 bases, leaving 4 bases not matched to a gene. This CDR3 region has 16 residues. Germline assignment: CDR1 SGDLS and CDR2 YYNGEE. The CDR3 reads CASSVGTGWDTGELFF. The CDR3 coding sequence is TGTGCCAGCAGCGTAGGGACAGGGTGGGACACCGGGGAGCTGTTTTTT. Drawing the rest from reference TRBV9 and TRBJ2-2, the complete variable domain is DSGVTQTPKHLITATGQRVTLRCSPRSGDLSVYWYQQSLDQGLQFLIQYYNGEERAKGNILERFSAQQFPDLHSELNLSSLELGDSALYFCASSVGTGWDTGELFFGEGSRLTVL.

The J gene is TRBJ1-1, the V gene TRBV7-2, with TRBD1 matching over 7 bases. Germline V lookup: CDR1 SGHTA, CDR2 FQGNSA. CDR3 length: 14 residues. The V and J ends lost 5 bases and 1 base, in that order; junction bases with no gene match: 4. CDR3 bases: TGTGCCAGCAGCACGAGACAGGGGAACACTGAAGCTTTCTTT. Amino acids: CASSTRQGNTEAFF.

This clone has only one observation. The chain combines TRBV4-3 with TRBJ2-7; 8 nucleotides match TRBD1. The CDR3 spans 14 residues. Germline lookup yields CDR1 LGHNA and CDR2 YSLEER. The trim removed 10 bases at V and 3 bases at J, leaving 11 bases unmatched. The CDR3 spells CATRQGMGDYEQYF. In DNA form, the CDR3 reads TGCGCCACCCGACAGGGGATGGGGGACTACGAGCAGTACTTC.

The chain is built from TRBV13 and TRBJ1-2, with D possibly matching TRBD1 (5 bases). This CDR3 region has 15 residues. Germline loops: CDR1 PRHDT, CDR2 FYEKMQ (reference sequence). The germline V and J ends were trimmed by 0 bases and 3 bases, with 11 bases remaining between them. The CDR3 loop reads CASSLGWGHHYGYTF. In DNA form, the CDR3 reads TGTGCCAGCAGCTTAGGTTGGGGCCACCACTATGGCTACACCTTC.

J is TRBJ2-2 and V is TRBV7-3; TRBD1 agrees at 7 bases. J gave up 5 bases and V 5 bases, and 11 bases lay outside the gene matches. The CDR3 contains 16 residues. Germline CDR1 SGHTA, CDR2 FQGTGA. CDR3 loop: CASSPTGVTRTGELFF. CDR3 in DNA: TGTGCCAGCAGCCCTACAGGGGTGACGAGAACCGGGGAGCTGTTTTTT. Together with reference TRBV7-3 and TRBJ2-2, the CDR3 gives the full variable domain: GAGVSQTPSNKVTEKGKYVELRCDPISGHTALYWYRQSLGQGPEFLIYFQGTGAADDSGLPNDRFFAVRPEGSVSTLKIQRTERGDSAVYLCASSPTGVTRTGELFFGEGSRLTVL.

The chain combines TRBV5-5 with TRBJ2-4; 11 bases are a match to TRBD1. V shed 1 base, J shed 6 bases, and the junction held 3 bases outside the gene matches. The CDR3 spans 15 residues. The germline V gene has CDR1 SGHKS and CDR2 YYEKEE (reference sequence). CDR3 protein: CASSLLGTGGNIQYF. CDR3 bases: TGTGCCAGCAGCTTGTTGGGGACAGGGGGAAACATTCAGTACTTC. Supplemented by reference TRBV5-5 and TRBJ2-4, the full variable domain reads DAGVTQSPTHLIKTRGQQVTLRCSPISGHKSVSWYQQVLGQGPQFIFQYYEKEERGRGNFPDRFSARQFPNYSSELNVNALLLGDSALYLCASSLLGTGGNIQYFGAGTRLSVL.

This clone is a singleton in its sample. V gene TRBV27 combines with J gene TRBJ1-2, with D possibly matching TRBD1 (6 bases). The ends were cut back, 0 bases at V and 6 bases at J, with 17 bases in the middle. Germline CDR1 is MNHEY and CDR2 is SMNVEV (reference sequence). This CDR3 is 16 amino acids long. The CDR3 bases are TGTGCCAGCAGTTTATCCTCCCCCCCAGGGGCGGATGGCTACACCTTC. Translated, it gives CASSLSSPPGADGYTF.

The V and J genes are TRBV30 and TRBJ1-5; no clear D. Germline assignment: CDR1 GTSNPN and CDR2 SVGIG (reference sequence). The CDR3 has 15 residues. V was clipped by 3 bases and J by 3 bases, with 15 bases between them. CDR3 nucleotides: TGTGCCTGGAGCCCCGGGGAGCCTTTCAATCAGCCCCAGCATTTT. Amino acid sequence: CAWSPGEPFNQPQHF.

The chain recombines TRBV11-1 with TRBJ2-3; 13 nucleotides align to TRBD2. This CDR3 is 17 amino acids long. Germline V CDR1 and CDR2: SGHAT, FQDESV (reference sequence). Trimming at V came to 2 bases and at J to 0 bases, leaving 2 bases not matched to a gene. The CDR3 protein is CASSLLTSGGSTDTQYF. As DNA, the CDR3 is TGTGCCAGCAGCTTATTGACTAGCGGGGGGAGCACAGATACGCAGTATTTT.

V and J are TRBV5-1 and TRBJ1-2; a possible D gene is TRBD1 (6 bases). The CDR3 has 13 amino acids. The V end lost 4 bases, the J end lost 4 bases, and 11 bases lay between the germline ends. Germline loops: CDR1 SGHRS, CDR2 YFSETQ. The CDR3 loop is CASSKQGVYGYTF. The DNA for the CDR3 is TGCGCCAGCAGCAAACAGGGTGTCTATGGCTACACCTTC.

The chain couples TRBV10-3 to TRBJ1-5; 7 nucleotides line up with TRBD1. This CDR3 is 14 amino acids long. The V gene's germline CDR1 is ENHRY and CDR2 SYGVKD. J gave up 0 bases and V 10 bases, and 6 bases lay outside the gene matches. CDR3 nucleotides: TGTGCCAGCTCTACAGGGGATAGCAATCAGCCCCAGCATTTT. Its translation is CASSTGDSNQPQHF.

J is TRBJ1-1 and V is TRBV2; D is perhaps TRBD1 (6 bases). V lost 10 bases and J 1 base, leaving 7 bases between the germline ends. Germline assignment: CDR1 SNHLY and CDR2 FYNNEI. The CDR3 length is 11 residues. The CDR3 spells CAIGGNTEAFF. DNA of the CDR3: TGTGCCATAGGGGGGAACACTGAAGCTTTCTTT. Using reference TRBV2 and TRBJ1-1 for the parts outside the CDR3, the full variable domain is EPEVTQTPSHQVTQMGQEVILRCVPISNHLYFYWYRQILGQKVEFLVSFYNNEISEKSEIFDDQFSVERPDGSNFTLKIRSTKLEDSAMYFCAIGGNTEAFFGQGTRLTVV.

The chain's CDR3 is CAPGCSGQGPEQYF. The DNA of the CDR3 is TGTGCCCCAGGGTGTTCGGGACAGGGGCCCGAGCAGTACTTC. The chain carries TRBV6-4 and TRBJ2-7; 10 nucleotides align to TRBD1. The germline gives CDR1 MRHNA, CDR2 SNTAGT. V gave up 11 bases and J gave up 6 bases; unmatched junction bases: 13. The CDR3 covers 14 residues.

The chain combines TRBV6-5 with TRBJ1-1, with 7 bases identical to TRBD1. The V gene end was trimmed by 2 bases and the J gene end by 1 base; junction bases not matched to a gene: 4. In germline, CDR1 is MNHEY, CDR2 SVGAGI. CDR3 size: 15 residues. The CDR3: CASSYAGGKNTEAFF. The CDR3 DNA sequence: TGTGCCAGCAGTTACGCAGGGGGAAAGAACACTGAAGCTTTCTTT.

The rearrangement links TRBV20-1 to TRBJ2-7, with D possibly TRBD2 on 6 matching bases. Germline CDR1 and CDR2: DFQATT and SNEGSKA (reference sequence). The germline V and J ends were trimmed by 5 bases and 13 bases, with 15 bases remaining between them. The CDR3 covers 10 residues. CDR3 protein: CSAGGLSPYF. The DNA of the CDR3 is TGCAGTGCTGGGGGACTGTCCCCCTACTTC.

The CDR3 nucleotides are TGTGCCAGCAGCTCGAGGACTGTAGCCAAAAACATTCAGTACTTC. Its translation is CASSSRTVAKNIQYF. The chain links TRBV7-2 to TRBJ2-4, with D perhaps matching TRBD2 (5 bases). Germline CDR1 is SGHTA and CDR2 is FQGNSA. This CDR3 has 15 residues. V was clipped by 4 bases and J by 0 bases, with 10 bases between them.

The rearrangement joins TRBV7-2 to TRBJ2-5, with 8 bases lining up with TRBD1. Germline assignment: CDR1 SGHTA and CDR2 FQGNSA. The junction had 3 bases not matched to a gene; V was cut back by 2 bases and J by 1 base. The CDR3 is 15 residues long. The CDR3 nucleotides read TGTGCCAGCAGCTTAAACAGGGGGAGCCAAGAGACCCAGTACTTC. This encodes CASSLNRGSQETQYF.

V is TRBV6-4 and J is TRBJ1-2; D may be TRBD1 (5 bases). Trimming removed 6 bases from V and 1 base from J, with 15 bases in between. The CDR3 extends over 15 amino acids. Germline assignment: CDR1 MRHNA and CDR2 SNTAGT. Here the CDR3 reads CASRPLPGLNYGYTF. The CDR3 nucleotides are TGTGCCAGCAGACCTCTGCCAGGGCTTAACTATGGCTACACCTTC.

V usage is TRBV29-1 and J usage is TRBJ2-7; 9 bases align to TRBD2. In germline, CDR1 is SQVTM, CDR2 ANQGSEA. The CDR3 length is 16 residues. Trimming took 0 bases from V and 0 from J; bases not matched to a gene: 6. Here the CDR3 DNA reads TGCAGCGTTGAAGATCGGAGTAGCGGGAGCTCCTACGAGCAGTACTTC. The encoded protein is CSVEDRSSGSSYEQYF.

Here the CDR3 DNA reads TGCAGCGTTGAAAGGGGAGGGTACGGCTACACCTTC. Translated, it gives CSVERGGYGYTF. V and J are TRBV29-1 and TRBJ1-2, with a tentative D call TRBD1 (5 bases). The CDR3 totals 12 residues. Germline V CDR1 and CDR2: SQVTM, ANQGSEA. Trimming shortened V by 2 bases and J by 8 bases, and 12 bases separated the two germline ends.

This clone was detected once. The genes are TRBV19 and TRBJ1-5; TRBD1 matches at 10 bases. V shed 5 bases and J 7 bases; nucleotides not matched to a gene: 11. The CDR3 runs 16 residues. Germline V lookup: CDR1 LNHDA, CDR2 SQIVND (reference sequence). The CDR3 DNA follows: TGTGCCAGTAGTCCAGGGACAGGGGCTAACGGGCAGCCCCAGCATTTT. This gives the protein CASSPGTGANGQPQHF.